The source of this TCR beta chain is a study of blood T cell repertoires in COVID-19. Study as a whole: Acute-phase and convalescent COVID-19 samples originated in the United States, Italy and Spain.

This clone was picked up one time. TCRdb's table, derived via immunoSEQ multiplex PCR, lists solely in-frame clones and lacks some. The sample lists 200,000 to 300,000 clones, over 75% occurring once. Germline CDR1 and CDR2: MDHEN and SYDVKM. The V end lost 7 bases, the J end lost 5 bases, and 29 bases lay between the germline ends. The CDR3 covers 19 residues. This clonotype was obtained from a human donor in a cohort sampled during active COVID-19. The chain has TRBV28 and TRBJ2-2, with D tentatively TRBD1 (6 bases). Sequencing input: peripheral blood. As DNA, the CDR3 is TGTGCCAGCACCTTTTGGCTTCCTGGGGCACAGAGGGGGACCGGGGAGCTGTTTTTT. Its translation is CASTFWLPGAQRGTGELFF.